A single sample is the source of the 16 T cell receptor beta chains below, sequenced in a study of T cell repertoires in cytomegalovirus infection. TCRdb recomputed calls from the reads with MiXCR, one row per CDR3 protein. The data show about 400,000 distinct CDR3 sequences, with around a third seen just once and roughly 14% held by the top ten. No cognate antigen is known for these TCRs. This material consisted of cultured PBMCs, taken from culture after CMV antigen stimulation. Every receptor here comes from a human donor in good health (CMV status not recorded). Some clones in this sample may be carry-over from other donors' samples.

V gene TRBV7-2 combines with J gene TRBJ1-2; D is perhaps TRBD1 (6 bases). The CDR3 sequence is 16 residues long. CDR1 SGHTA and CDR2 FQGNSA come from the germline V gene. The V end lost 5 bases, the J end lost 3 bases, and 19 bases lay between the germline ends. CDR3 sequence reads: CASSQPPPGQYYGYTF. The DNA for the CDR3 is TGTGCCAGCAGCCAACCCCCCCCCGGACAGTACTATGGCTACACCTTC.

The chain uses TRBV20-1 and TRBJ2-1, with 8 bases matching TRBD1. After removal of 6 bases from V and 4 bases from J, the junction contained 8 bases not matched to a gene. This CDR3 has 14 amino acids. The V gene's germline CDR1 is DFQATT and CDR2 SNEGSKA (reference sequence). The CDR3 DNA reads TGCAGTGCGCTCCAGGGGGCGAGGTACAATGAGCAGTTCTTC. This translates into CSALQGARYNEQFF.

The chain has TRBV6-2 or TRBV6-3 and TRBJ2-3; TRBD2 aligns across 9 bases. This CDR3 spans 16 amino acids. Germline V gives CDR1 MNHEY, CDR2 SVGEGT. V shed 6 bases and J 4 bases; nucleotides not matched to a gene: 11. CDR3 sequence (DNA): TGTGCCAGCAGCCTAGGGACTAGCCCTCATTCAGATACGCAGTATTTT. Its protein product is CASSLGTSPHSDTQYF.

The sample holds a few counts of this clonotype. The CDR3 coding sequence is TGTGCCAGCAGTTTGATGGGGCAGAACTATGGCTACACCTTC. Amino acids: CASSLMGQNYGYTF. This rearrangement joins TRBV27 to TRBJ1-2, with D possibly matching TRBD1 (5 bases). Trimming left V 3 bases short and J 2 bases short, with 10 bases between. Germline CDR1 reads MNHEY; CDR2 reads SMNVEV (reference sequence). The CDR3 length is 14 residues.

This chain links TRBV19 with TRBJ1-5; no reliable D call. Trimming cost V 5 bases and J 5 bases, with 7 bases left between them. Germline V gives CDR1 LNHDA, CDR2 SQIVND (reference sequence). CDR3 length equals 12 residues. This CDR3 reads CASSPSYQPQHF. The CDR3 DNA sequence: TGTGCCAGTAGTCCCTCTTATCAGCCCCAGCATTTT.

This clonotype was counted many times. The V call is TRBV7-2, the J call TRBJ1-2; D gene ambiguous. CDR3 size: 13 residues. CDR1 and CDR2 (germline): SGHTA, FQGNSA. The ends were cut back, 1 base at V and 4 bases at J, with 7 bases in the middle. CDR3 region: CASSLDVSYGYTF. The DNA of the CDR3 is TGTGCCAGCAGCTTAGATGTCTCCTATGGCTACACCTTC.

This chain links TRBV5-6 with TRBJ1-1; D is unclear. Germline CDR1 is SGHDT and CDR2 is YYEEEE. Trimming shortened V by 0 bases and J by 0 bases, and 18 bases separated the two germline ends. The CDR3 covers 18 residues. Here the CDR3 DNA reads TGTGCCAGCAGCTTGGGGAGAGGGCGGAAGGTCGTGAACACTGAAGCTTTCTTT. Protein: CASSLGRGRKVVNTEAFF.

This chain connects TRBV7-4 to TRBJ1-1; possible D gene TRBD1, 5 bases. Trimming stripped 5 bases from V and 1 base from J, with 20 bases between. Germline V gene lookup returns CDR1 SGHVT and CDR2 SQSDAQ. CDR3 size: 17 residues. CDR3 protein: CASSPGRTTFPNTEAFF. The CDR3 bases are TGTGCCAGCAGCCCCGGCCGGACAACGTTCCCGAACACTGAAGCTTTCTTT.

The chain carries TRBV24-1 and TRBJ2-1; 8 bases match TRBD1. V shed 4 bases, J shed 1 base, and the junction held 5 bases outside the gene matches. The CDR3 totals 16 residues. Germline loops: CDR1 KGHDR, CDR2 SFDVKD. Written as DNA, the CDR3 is TGTGCCACCAGTGACGGACAGGGCTTTTCCTACAATGAGCAGTTCTTC. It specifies CATSDGQGFSYNEQFF.

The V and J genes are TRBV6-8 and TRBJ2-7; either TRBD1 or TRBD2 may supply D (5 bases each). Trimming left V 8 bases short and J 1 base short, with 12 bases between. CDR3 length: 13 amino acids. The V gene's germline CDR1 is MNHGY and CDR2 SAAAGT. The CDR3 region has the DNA TGTGCCAGCTCCGGGACGGCATCCTACGAGCAGTACTTC. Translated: CASSGTASYEQYF.

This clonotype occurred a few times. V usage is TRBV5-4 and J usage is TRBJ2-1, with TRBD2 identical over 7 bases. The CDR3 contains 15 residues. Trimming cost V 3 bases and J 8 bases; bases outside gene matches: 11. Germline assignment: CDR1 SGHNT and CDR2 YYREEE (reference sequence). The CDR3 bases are TGTGCCAGCAGCTCTACCCGGACTAGTCTAGATGAGCAGTTCTTC. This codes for CASSSTRTSLDEQFF.

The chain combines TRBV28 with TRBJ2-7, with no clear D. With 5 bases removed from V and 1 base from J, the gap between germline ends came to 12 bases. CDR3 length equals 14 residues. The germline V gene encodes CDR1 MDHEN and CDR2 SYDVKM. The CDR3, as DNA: TGTGCCAGCAGTGCCCCTGGATCTTCCTACGAGCAGTACGTC. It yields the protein CASSAPGSSYEQYV.

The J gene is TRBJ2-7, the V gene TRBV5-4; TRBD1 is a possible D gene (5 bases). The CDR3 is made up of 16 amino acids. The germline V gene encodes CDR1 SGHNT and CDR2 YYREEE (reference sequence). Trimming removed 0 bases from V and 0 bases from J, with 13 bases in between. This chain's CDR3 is CASSLGQPGASYEQYF. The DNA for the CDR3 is TGTGCCAGCAGCTTGGGGCAACCTGGGGCCTCCTACGAGCAGTACTTC.

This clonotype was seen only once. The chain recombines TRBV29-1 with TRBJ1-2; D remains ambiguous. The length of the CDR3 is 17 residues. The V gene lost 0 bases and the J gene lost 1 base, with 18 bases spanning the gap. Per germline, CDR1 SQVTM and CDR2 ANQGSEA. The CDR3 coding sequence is TGCAGCGTTGAAGATCGAAGACTTACCTCCAGTAACTATGGCTACACCTTC. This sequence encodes CSVEDRRLTSSNYGYTF.

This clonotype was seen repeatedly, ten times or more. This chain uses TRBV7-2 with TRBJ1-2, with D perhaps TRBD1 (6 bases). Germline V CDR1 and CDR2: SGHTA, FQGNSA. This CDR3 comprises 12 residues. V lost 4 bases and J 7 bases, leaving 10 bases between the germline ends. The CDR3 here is CASSSTGSGYTF. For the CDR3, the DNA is TGTGCCAGCAGCTCTACAGGGAGTGGCTACACCTTC.

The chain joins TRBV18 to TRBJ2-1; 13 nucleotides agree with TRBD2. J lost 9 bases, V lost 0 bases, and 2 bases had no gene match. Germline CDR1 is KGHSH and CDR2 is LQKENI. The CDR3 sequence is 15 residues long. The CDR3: CASSPPRTSGGEQFF. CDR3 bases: TGTGCCAGCTCACCACCGAGGACTAGCGGGGGTGAGCAGTTCTTC.